These T cell receptor beta chains were read from a single sample in a study of PD-L1 blockade in urothelial cancer. The protocol was immunoSEQ multiplex PCR, while the TCRdb copy is restricted to in-frame clones and leaves out a portion. The data show about 100,000 clones, with approximately 91% seen just once and over 0.8% held by the top ten. Source: PBMCs, taken around atezolizumab (anti-PD-L1) treatment. The receptors shown here come from a woman over 75 with urothelial cancer. CDR3s include the opening cysteine and the closing phenylalanine or tryptophan. The order of the fields is J gene, V gene, CDR3 protein.

j_call: TRBJ1-2; v_call: TRBV10-1; cdr3_aa: CASSDSPEDYGYTF
j_call: TRBJ1-5; v_call: TRBV15; cdr3_aa: CATSESGQPQHF
j_call: TRBJ2-5; v_call: TRBV15; cdr3_aa: CATSRDLGQWETQYF
j_call: TRBJ1-2; v_call: TRBV5-4; cdr3_aa: CASSSRTRTNYGYTF
j_call: TRBJ1-2; v_call: TRBV5-1; cdr3_aa: CASSLAEGYGYTF
j_call: TRBJ2-7; v_call: TRBV6-5; cdr3_aa: CASSGTDYEQYF
j_call: TRBJ2-7; v_call: TRBV5-1; cdr3_aa: CASSRASGLTAHEQYF
j_call: TRBJ2-1; v_call: TRBV28; cdr3_aa: CASSGPGENEQFF
j_call: TRBJ2-7; v_call: TRBV27; cdr3_aa: CASSFAGTASGEQYF
j_call: TRBJ1-2; v_call: TRBV28; cdr3_aa: CASSAGLLGQGDGYGYTF
j_call: TRBJ1-2; v_call: TRBV5-8; cdr3_aa: CASSWAIRQGEDGYTF
j_call: TRBJ1-2; v_call: TRBV18; cdr3_aa: CASSPERGGYTF
j_call: TRBJ1-1; v_call: TRBV5-5; cdr3_aa: CASSFGGFPTEAFF
j_call: TRBJ2-7; v_call: TRBV9; cdr3_aa: CASSPGTSGRYEQYF
j_call: TRBJ2-3; v_call: TRBV5-7; cdr3_aa: CASSLGASGMTDTQYF
j_call: TRBJ1-2; v_call: TRBV4-2; cdr3_aa: CASSQATGSSINYGYTF
j_call: TRBJ2-3; v_call: TRBV7-8; cdr3_aa: CASSGDGARTDTQYF
j_call: TRBJ1-2; v_call: TRBV5-1; cdr3_aa: CASSLTTGRSYTF
j_call: TRBJ2-7; v_call: TRBV10-3; cdr3_aa: CAIRAGTGGGGYEQYF
j_call: TRBJ2-3; v_call: TRBV6-1; cdr3_aa: CASTGSLQDTQYF
j_call: TRBJ2-7; v_call: TRBV27; cdr3_aa: CASRDRAGEQYF
j_call: TRBJ2-1; v_call: TRBV5-1; cdr3_aa: CASSQGGGAGNEQFF
j_call: TRBJ2-7; v_call: TRBV30; cdr3_aa: CAWSGQTGGDYEQYF
j_call: TRBJ2-7; v_call: TRBV10-2; cdr3_aa: CASSDRAFSYEQYF
j_call: TRBJ1-5; v_call: TRBV5-8; cdr3_aa: CASSSGQSTDQPQHF
j_call: TRBJ1-1; v_call: TRBV28; cdr3_aa: CASSGQGMNTEAFF
j_call: TRBJ2-5; v_call: TRBV29-1; cdr3_aa: CSVEDGTSGHFQETQYF
j_call: TRBJ2-1; v_call: TRBV27; cdr3_aa: CASSDATGGRGNEQFF
j_call: TRBJ2-2; v_call: TRBV5-6; cdr3_aa: CASSSTQGPTGELFF
j_call: TRBJ2-2; v_call: TRBV4-1; cdr3_aa: CASSPPGGRGELFF